The 20 T cell receptor beta chains below were found in one sample sequenced in a study of blood T cell repertoires in COVID-19 (dated by TCRdb to 2020 to 2021). The library came from the immunoSEQ multiplex PCR assay. The immuneACCESS repertoire file appears here via TCRdb, limited to in-frame rearrangements. These files lack a portion of the clones; in checked studies, under half of the deficit traces to unresolved V genes, and the cause of the others is not known. For this sample the table gives around 180,000 clones, of which around 83% were detected only once. The top ten clones comprise less than 3.5% of the sample. The sequencing sample was made of peripheral blood. These receptors originate from a woman under 40 with active or convalescent COVID-19.

The chain combines TRBV11-3 with TRBJ1-1; TRBD1 matches 8 bases. The CDR3 spans 12 residues. Germline V CDR1 and CDR2: SGHNT, YENEEA. The J segment lost 12 bases and the V segment lost 0 bases, leaving 3 bases of the junction unmatched. The CDR3 here is CASSLEDRGPFF. CDR3 DNA sequence: TGTGCCAGCAGCTTAGAAGACAGGGGACCTTTCTTT.

The rearrangement links TRBV3-1 (or the pseudogene TRBV3-2) to TRBJ2-7, with 9 bases fitting TRBD2. Germline V gene data show CDR1 as LGHDT and CDR2 as YNNKEL (reference sequence). This CDR3 comprises 14 residues. V dropped 4 bases and J dropped 7; count of bases not matched to a gene: 8. Here the CDR3 DNA reads TGTGCCAGCAGCCGCCAAGCGGGAGGAGGGGAGCAGTACTTC. Its translation is CASSRQAGGGEQYF.

V and J are TRBV14 and TRBJ2-7, with 9 bases identical to TRBD2. The CDR3 spans 19 residues. The J segment lost 6 bases and the V segment lost 0 bases, leaving 18 bases of the junction unmatched. The germline V gene has CDR1 SGHDN and CDR2 FVKESK. The CDR3 region is CASSQDIRNSGSDWREQYF. The CDR3 DNA follows: TGTGCCAGCAGCCAAGATATTAGGAATAGCGGGAGCGACTGGCGCGAGCAGTACTTC. Looking up the rest from reference TRBV14 and TRBJ2-7 gives the full variable domain: EAGVTQFPSHSVIEKGQTVTLRCDPISGHDNLYWYRRVMGKEIKFLLHFVKESKQDESGMPNNRFLAERTGGTYSTLKVQPAELEDSGVYFCASSQDIRNSGSDWREQYFGPGTRLTVT.

The V call is TRBV3-1 (or the pseudogene TRBV3-2), the J call TRBJ2-1; the match to TRBD1 covers 7 bases. J gave up 16 bases and V 4 bases, and 25 bases lay outside the gene matches. The CDR3 runs to 17 residues. Germline V gene data show CDR1 as LGHDT and CDR2 as YNNKEL (reference sequence). The CDR3 sequence: CASSRGTDQGNLDPEFF. The CDR3 DNA is TGTGCCAGCAGCCGAGGGACAGATCAGGGCAATTTGGACCCCGAATTCTTC.

The chain uses TRBV7-6 and TRBJ2-1; TRBD1 might be the D (6 bases). Looked up from germline, CDR1 is SGHVS and CDR2 is FNYEAQ. The ends were cut back, 5 bases at V and 9 bases at J, with 23 bases in the middle. The CDR3 extends over 16 amino acids. This CDR3 is CASSPRGRGQGIEQFF. CDR3 bases: TGTGCCAGCAGCCCAAGGGGCAGGGGCCAGGGCATTGAGCAGTTCTTC.

The V gene is TRBV3-1 (or the pseudogene TRBV3-2), the J gene TRBJ1-1, with unresolved D. Germline V CDR1 and CDR2: LGHDT, YNNKEL (reference sequence). Between the trimmed V and J ends, which lost 1 base and 6 bases, there was a span of 9 bases. The CDR3 loop spans 13 amino acids. The chain's CDR3 is CASSQGGNPEAFF. DNA of the CDR3: TGTGCCAGCAGCCAAGGAGGTAACCCTGAAGCTTTCTTT.

The genes are TRBV7-2 and TRBJ2-1, with TRBD2 matching over 15 bases. V lost 4 bases and J lost 10; bases outside the gene matches: 5. This CDR3 comprises 15 residues. Per germline, CDR1 SGHTA and CDR2 FQGNSA. The CDR3 nucleotides are TGTGCCAGCAGCTCGGGACTAGCGGGGGGTCCGGAGCAGTTCTTC. Amino acids: CASSSGLAGGPEQFF.

The chain links TRBV11-3 to TRBJ1-2; 11 nucleotides align to TRBD1. Germline lookup yields CDR1 SGHNT and CDR2 YENEEA. The CDR3 sequence is 14 residues long. Germline trimming cut 4 bases from V and 4 bases from J; bases unmatched to any gene: 2. In DNA, the CDR3 is TGTGCCAGCAGCTGGGACAGGGGGGCCTATGGCTACACCTTC. It is translated as CASSWDRGAYGYTF.

The rearrangement links TRBV18 to TRBJ1-1, with D possibly matching TRBD1 (5 bases). Germline V gene sequence: CDR1 KGHSH, CDR2 LQKENI. This CDR3 spans 16 amino acids. V gave up 2 bases and J gave up 0 bases, with 13 bases separating them. The CDR3 sequence: CASSPTPQALNTEAFF. The CDR3 nucleotides are TGTGCCAGCTCACCAACTCCACAGGCGTTGAACACTGAAGCTTTCTTT.

The chain employs TRBV5-1 and TRBJ1-2; 8 bases fit TRBD1. This CDR3 is 18 amino acids long. CDR1 is SGHRS, CDR2 YFSETQ, per germline. Losses at the gene ends were 2 bases for V and 4 bases for J; bases not matched to a gene: 16. In DNA form, the CDR3 reads TGCGCCAGCAGCTTAGGAGGAGGGAGGACAGGGAGGACCTATGGCTACACCTTC. This translates into CASSLGGGRTGRTYGYTF.

The gene calls are TRBV27 and TRBJ2-1; D perhaps matches TRBD1 (6 bases). CDR1 MNHEY and CDR2 SMNVEV come from the germline V gene (reference sequence). The CDR3 length is 20 residues. V shed 0 bases and J shed 1 base, with 22 bases lying between them. CDR3 region: CASSLSAYDMGARSYNEQFF. The CDR3 DNA follows: TGTGCCAGCAGTTTATCTGCTTACGATATGGGGGCCAGATCCTACAATGAGCAGTTCTTC.

The V call is TRBV6-2 or TRBV6-3, the J call TRBJ2-3, with 8 nucleotides matching TRBD2. This CDR3 spans 14 amino acids. Unmatched junction bases numbered 4, after V lost 4 bases and J lost 4 bases. Germline V CDR1 and CDR2: MNHEY, SVGEGT. The chain's CDR3 is CASSLAGPPDTQYF. The CDR3 bases are TGTGCCAGCAGTTTAGCGGGGCCCCCAGATACGCAGTATTTT.

V usage is TRBV19 and J usage is TRBJ1-5, with no clear D. Looked up from germline, CDR1 is LNHDA and CDR2 is SQIVND (reference sequence). The CDR3 has 13 residues. The V end was cut by 2 bases, the J end by 4 bases, with 6 bases between. The CDR3, as DNA: TGTGCCAGTAGTATACAGTCTAATCAGCCCCAGCATTTT. It yields the protein CASSIQSNQPQHF. Complete variable domain (other parts from reference TRBV19 and TRBJ1-5): DGGITQSPKYLFRKEGQNVTLSCEQNLNHDAMYWYRQDPGQGLRLIYYSQIVNDFQKGDIAEGYSVSREKKESFPLTVTSAQKNPTAFYLCASSIQSNQPQHFGDGTRLSIL.

The chain couples TRBV19 to TRBJ1-3; D is perhaps TRBD1 (6 bases). Trimming cost V 5 bases and J 3 bases, with 14 bases left between them. The CDR3 is 15 residues long. Germline CDR1 reads LNHDA; CDR2 reads SQIVND (reference sequence). CDR3 DNA: TGTGCCAGTAGTTTCAGGGGTGTGGGTGGAAACACCATATATTTT. Encoded protein: CASSFRGVGGNTIYF.

The chain couples TRBV2 to TRBJ1-3, with D perhaps TRBD1 (6 bases). CDR3 length: 15 amino acids. Trimming shortened V by 4 bases and J by 4 bases, and 14 bases separated the two germline ends. From germline, CDR1 is SNHLY and CDR2 FYNNEI. CDR3: CASSVVGGSGNTIYF. CDR3 in DNA: TGTGCCAGCAGTGTAGTAGGGGGTAGCGGAAACACCATATATTTT.

The chain has TRBV7-9 and TRBJ1-6, with 7 bases aligning to TRBD1. CDR3 length equals 18 residues. V lost 1 base to trimming and J lost 2 bases; unmatched junction nucleotides: 8. The germline V gene encodes CDR1 SEHNR and CDR2 FQNEAQ (reference sequence). The CDR3 coding sequence is TGTGCCAGCAGCTTAGGTTGGGGACAGAGCCCCTATAATTCACCCCTCCACTTT. It is translated as CASSLGWGQSPYNSPLHF.

This chain links TRBV19 with TRBJ2-2, with TRBD2 as a possible D gene (5 bases). From germline, CDR1 is LNHDA and CDR2 SQIVND (reference sequence). The CDR3 sequence is 17 residues long. Deletions cut 3 bases from V and 6 bases from J, with 20 bases between. The CDR3 DNA follows: TGTGCCAGTAGTATCGGGCTAGCCCGGAAGTACTCCGGGGAGCTGTTTTTT. It is translated as CASSIGLARKYSGELFF.

The chain joins TRBV5-1 to TRBJ1-2; weak D call: TRBD1 (6 bases). The CDR3 runs 17 residues. V was cut by 0 bases and J by 1 base, with 16 bases left in between. The germline CDR1 and CDR2 sequences are SGHRS and YFSETQ. The CDR3 DNA follows: TGCGCCAGCAGCTTGGCGGGGGGGCGTCTAAATAACTATGGCTACACCTTC. Translation: CASSLAGGRLNNYGYTF.

J is TRBJ2-3 and V is TRBV5-8, with D maybe TRBD2 (5 bases). This CDR3 comprises 17 residues. The germline V and J ends were trimmed by 0 bases and 2 bases, with 16 bases remaining between them. Looked up from germline, CDR1 is SGHTS and CDR2 is YDEGEE. CDR3 residues: CASSLGVRDHPTDTQYF. CDR3 coding DNA: TGTGCCAGCAGCTTGGGTGTTCGGGATCACCCCACAGATACGCAGTATTTT.

The rearrangement links TRBV11-2 to TRBJ2-1, with 9 nucleotides matching TRBD2. CDR1 is SGHAT, CDR2 FQNNGV, per germline. The ends lost 5 bases at V and 4 bases at J; junction bases unmatched: 3. This CDR3 is 14 amino acids long. The CDR3: CASSPLAGYNEQFF. The CDR3 nucleotides read TGTGCCAGCAGCCCCCTAGCGGGGTACAATGAGCAGTTCTTC.